This TCR beta chain came from a study of OX40 agonist ivuxolimab in advanced cancers. Overall study findings and caveats: There were, on average, more expanded clones in CD8+ T cells than in CD4+.

This CDR3 comprises 14 residues. Germline loops: CDR1 SNHLY, CDR2 FYNNEI. The trim removed 8 bases at V and 5 bases at J, leaving 10 bases unmatched. With regard to this clone: The target antigen is unknown.

Prior autoimmune disease or systemic immunosuppression barred patients. Produced via immunoSEQ multiplex PCR; TCRdb's table is partial and in-frame only. The sample has about 67,000 clones; 65% to 85% are singletons. The chain joins TRBV2 to TRBJ1-1, with 8 bases that match TRBD1. The clonotype was recovered from an adult with an advanced solid tumor such as melanoma, head and neck, liver or kidney cancer. This sample comprised CD4+ or CD8+ T cells sorted from blood, obtained in a trial of the OX40 agonist ivuxolimab. CDR3 nucleotides: TGTGCCAGCGTTTGGACAGGGAGCAATACTGAAGCTTTCTTT. It codes for CASVWTGSNTEAFF.